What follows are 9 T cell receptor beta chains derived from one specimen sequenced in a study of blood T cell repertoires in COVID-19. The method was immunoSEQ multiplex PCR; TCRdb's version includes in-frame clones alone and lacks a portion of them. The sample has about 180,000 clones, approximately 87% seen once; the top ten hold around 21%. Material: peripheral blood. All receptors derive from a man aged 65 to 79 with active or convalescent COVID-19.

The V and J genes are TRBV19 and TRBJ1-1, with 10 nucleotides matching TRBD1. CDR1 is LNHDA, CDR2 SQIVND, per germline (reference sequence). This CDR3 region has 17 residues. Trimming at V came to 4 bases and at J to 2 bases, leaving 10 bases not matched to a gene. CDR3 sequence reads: CASSRRWGTGVNTEAFF. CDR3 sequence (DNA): TGTGCCAGTAGTAGGAGGTGGGGGACAGGGGTCAACACTGAAGCTTTCTTT.

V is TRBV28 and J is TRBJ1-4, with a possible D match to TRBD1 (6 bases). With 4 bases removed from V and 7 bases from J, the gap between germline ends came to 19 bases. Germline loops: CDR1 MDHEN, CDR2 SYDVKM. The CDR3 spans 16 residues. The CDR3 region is CASSSPAEGGTEKLFF. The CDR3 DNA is TGTGCCAGCAGTTCCCCCGCGGAGGGGGGGACTGAAAAACTGTTTTTT. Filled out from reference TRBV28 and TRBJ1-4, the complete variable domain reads DVKVTQSSRYLVKRTGEKVFLECVQDMDHENMFWYRQDPGLGLRLIYFSYDVKMKEKGDIPEGYSVSREKKERFSLILESASTNQTSMYLCASSSPAEGGTEKLFFGSGTQLSVL.

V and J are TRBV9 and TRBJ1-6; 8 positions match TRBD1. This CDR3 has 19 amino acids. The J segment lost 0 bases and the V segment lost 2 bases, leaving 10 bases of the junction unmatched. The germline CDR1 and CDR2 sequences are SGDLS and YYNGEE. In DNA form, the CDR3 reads TGTGCCAGCAGCGTTGGACAGGGAACATCCAGCTCCTATAATTCACCCCTCCACTTT. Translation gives CASSVGQGTSSSYNSPLHF.

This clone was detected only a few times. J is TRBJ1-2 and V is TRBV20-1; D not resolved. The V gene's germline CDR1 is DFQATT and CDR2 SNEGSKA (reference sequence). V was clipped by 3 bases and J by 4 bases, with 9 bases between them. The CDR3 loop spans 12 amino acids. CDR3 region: CSASAGSYGYTF. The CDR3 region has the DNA TGCAGTGCTAGTGCGGGGAGCTATGGCTACACCTTC.

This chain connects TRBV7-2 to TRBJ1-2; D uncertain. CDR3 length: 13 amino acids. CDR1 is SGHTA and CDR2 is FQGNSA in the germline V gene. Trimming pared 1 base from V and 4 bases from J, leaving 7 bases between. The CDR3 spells CASSLDPSYGYTF. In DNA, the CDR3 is TGTGCCAGCAGCTTAGACCCGAGCTATGGCTACACCTTC.

CDR3: CASSRDHSSYEQYF. CDR3 nucleotides: TGCGCCAGCAGCCGCGATCATAGCTCCTACGAGCAGTACTTC. The chain is built from TRBV4-3 and TRBJ2-7; unclear D gene. The CDR3 is made up of 14 amino acids. Trimming left V 4 bases short and J 0 bases short, with 10 bases between. Per the germline V gene, CDR1 is LGHNA and CDR2 is YSLEER.

CDR3 in amino acids: CASSLLWGGSNQPQHF. The CDR3, as DNA: TGTGCCAGCAGCTTGCTCTGGGGGGGGAGCAATCAGCCCCAGCATTTT. V is TRBV5-8 and J is TRBJ1-5; D possibly corresponds to TRBD1 (5 bases). The V end lost 1 base, the J end lost 1 base, and 12 bases lay between the germline ends. The germline CDR1 and CDR2 sequences are SGHTS and YDEGEE. This CDR3 comprises 16 residues.

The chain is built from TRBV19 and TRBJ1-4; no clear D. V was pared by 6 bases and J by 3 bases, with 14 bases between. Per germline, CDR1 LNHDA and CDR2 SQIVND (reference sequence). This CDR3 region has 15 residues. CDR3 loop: CASRGSYAANEKLFF. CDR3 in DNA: TGTGCCAGTAGGGGCAGCTATGCAGCTAATGAAAAACTGTTTTTT.

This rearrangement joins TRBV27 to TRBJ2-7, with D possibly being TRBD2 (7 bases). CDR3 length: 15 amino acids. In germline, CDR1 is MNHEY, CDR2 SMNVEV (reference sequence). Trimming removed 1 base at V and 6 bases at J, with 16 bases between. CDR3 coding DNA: TGTGCCAGCAGTTTATTCCCCACAGGGAGGGCCGAGCAGTACTTC. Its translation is CASSLFPTGRAEQYF.